The rows below give T cell receptor beta chains drawn from one sample of a study of regulatory T cells in long-lasting Graves disease. TCRdb called the multiplex PCR reads again in MiXCR, with one record for every CDR3 protein. Among hundreds of thousands of distinct CDR3 sequences, roughly 15% were seen once, and the ten largest hold more than 15%. This sample also appeared in a second study, on T cells in Graves' hyperthyroidism and ophthalmopathy.

This specimen was peripheral blood mononuclear cells (PBMCs), taken at new diagnosis, from a patient treated with antithyroid drugs. The receptors come from a woman in her twenties or thirties with Graves disease. The CDR3 runs from the conserved cysteine through the conserved F or W. Each record gives: J gene, V gene, clone size, D gene, CDR3 DNA, CDR3 protein. A D gene is named only where the DNA matches it firmly. Some rows mark clone size as missing; the rest say once, few, many or name a class of expanded clone.

TRBJ1-3	TRBV28	.	.	TGTGCCAGCAATCTTGACAGATCCTCTGGAAACACCATATATTTT	CASNLDRSSGNTIYF
TRBJ2-3	TRBV7-2	many	.	TGTGCCAGCAACCCCATGAGGTCAGATACGCAGTATTTT	CASNPMRSDTQYF
TRBJ1-1	TRBV5-4	few	.	TGTGCCAGCAGCTTCGGCCCCCTTAAGGGGGGCACTGAAGCTTTCTTT	CASSFGPLKGGTEAFF
TRBJ2-5	TRBV4-2	few	.	TGTGCCAGCAGCTCGATGCGCGGAGAGACCCAGTACTTC	CASSSMRGETQYF
TRBJ2-2	TRBV28	many	.	TGTGCCAGCGAGACGCAGGGGCGACCGAACACCGGGGAGCTGTTTTTT	CASETQGRPNTGELFF
TRBJ2-7	TRBV6-1	many	.	TGTGCCACCGGCCCGGGACCGACGATTGAAGAGCAGTACTTC	CATGPGPTIEEQYF
TRBJ2-3	TRBV19	many	.	TGTGCCAGTAGTATCCCGGGTTCGGGAGATACGCAGTATTTT	CASSIPGSGDTQYF
TRBJ2-7	TRBV20-1	.	.	TGCAGTGCTAGGTCCCGTAGCTTGAACTACGAGCAGTACTTC	CSARSRSLNYEQYF
TRBJ1-1	TRBV2	many	.	TGTGCCAGCAGCCTCGGGGGGGCAGTCACTGAAGCTTTCTTT	CASSLGGAVTEAFF
TRBJ2-1	TRBV9	.	TRBD2	TGTGCCAGCAGCACCACTAGCGGGATTGGAAATGAGCAGTTCTTC	CASSTTSGIGNEQFF
TRBJ1-4	TRBV28	.	.	TGTGCCAGCAGTTTTTCGAGGGGCACAGGAGATGGCGAAAAACTGTTTTTT	CASSFSRGTGDGEKLFF
TRBJ2-1	TRBV2	many	.	TGTGCCAGCAGCCTAAACCCGGCCAAGTATGAGCAGTTCTTC	CASSLNPAKYEQFF
TRBJ2-1	TRBV24-1	.	TRBD2	TGTGCCACCAGTGTTGCACTAGCGGGAGGGCGGATTGAGCAGTTCTTC	CATSVALAGGRIEQFF
TRBJ2-1	TRBV20-1	few	TRBD2	TGCAGTGCTCAGGGACTAGCGGGAGATGAGCAGTTCTTC	CSAQGLAGDEQFF
TRBJ1-3	TRBV10-3	many	TRBD1	TGTGCCATCAGTGACCCTAGACAGGGGAACTCTGGAAACACCATATATTTT	CAISDPRQGNSGNTIYF
TRBJ2-5	TRBV29-1	many	.	TGCAGCGTTGTGACAGGCCGAGAGACCCAGTACTTC	CSVVTGRETQYF
TRBJ2-2	TRBV20-1	few	.	TGCAGTGCTAGTGAACAGTTGCCGAACACCGGGGAGCTGTTTTTT	CSASEQLPNTGELFF
TRBJ2-3	TRBV20-1	.	TRBD2	TGCAGTGCTAGAGATAGCCTCACTAGCGGGGTGCGGGATACGCAGTATTTT	CSARDSLTSGVRDTQYF
TRBJ2-6	TRBV30	few	.	TGTGCCTGGAGTGTTGCCCTCTCTGGGGCCAACGTCCTGACTTTC	CAWSVALSGANVLTF
TRBJ1-4	TRBV5-4	many	.	TGTGCCAGCAGCTTGTCCCACAGGGTGGATGAAAAACTGTTTTTT	CASSLSHRVDEKLFF
TRBJ1-2	TRBV19	.	.	TGTGCCAGTAGGGCGGGATATAACTATGGCTACACCTTC	CASRAGYNYGYTF
TRBJ2-7	TRBV27	.	TRBD1	TGTGCCAGCGGACTACGAGGACAGGGGTCCTACGAGCAGTACTTC	CASGLRGQGSYEQYF
TRBJ2-1	TRBV12-3/TRBV12-4	.	TRBD1	TGTGCCAGCAGTTTAAGGGACAGGGGCGACAATGAGCAGTTCTTC	CASSLRDRGDNEQFF
TRBJ1-1	TRBV20-1	many	.	TGCAGTGTGAGGGGGGATTATGACACTGAAGCTTTCTTT	CSVRGDYDTEAFF
TRBJ2-4	TRBV19	few	.	TGTGCCAGTAGTAAGGGGGGGGGGAGAGCCAAAAACATTCAGTACTTC	CASSKGGGRAKNIQYF
TRBJ2-7	TRBV28	many	TRBD2	TGTGCCAGCAGTTACGCTAGCGGGGCGACGTACGAGCAGTACTTC	CASSYASGATYEQYF
TRBJ2-5	TRBV7-9	.	.	TGTGCCAGCAGCTGGGAGTCAGTGACCCAGTACTTC	CASSWESVTQYF
TRBJ1-4	TRBV28	many	.	TGTGCCAGCAGTGTTGGCAATAAACTGTTTTTT	CASSVGNKLFF
TRBJ2-1	TRBV6-1	few	.	TGTGCCAGCACCCTAGTTAGTGAGCAGTTCTTC	CASTLVSEQFF
TRBJ2-7	TRBV9	few	.	TGTGCCAGCAGCGTAGGAGGGGGGGGCTACGAGCAGTACTTC	CASSVGGGGYEQYF
TRBJ2-5	TRBV5-1	many	.	TGCGCCAGCAGCCAGGGCGTCCTTCGGGGGAGAGTATTCCAAGAGACCCAGTACTTC	CASSQGVLRGRVFQETQYF
TRBJ1-1	TRBV10-3	many	.	TGTGCCATCAGTGCAGTCGGGACTGAAGCTTTCTTT	CAISAVGTEAFF
TRBJ2-7	TRBV4-1	.	TRBD1	TGCGCCAGCAGCCAACGCTCCCCCGGGCAGGGGGCGTACGAGCAGTACTTC	CASSQRSPGQGAYEQYF
TRBJ2-7	TRBV28	many	.	TGTGCCAGCAGAGACAGGTCCGAGCAGTACTTC	CASRDRSEQYF
TRBJ2-1	TRBV20-1	many	TRBD2	TGCAGTGCTACCTCCGGACTAGCGGGTTACAATGAGCAGTTCTTC	CSATSGLAGYNEQFF
TRBJ2-7	TRBV18	.	.	TGTGCCAGCTCATCCCTGCTAGCCCTCTTCGAGCAGTACTTC	CASSSLLALFEQYF
TRBJ2-7	TRBV5-5	.	TRBD2	TGTGCCAGCAGACCGGGACTAGCGGAGGTCTACGAGCAGTACTTC	CASRPGLAEVYEQYF
TRBJ2-5	TRBV7-2	.	.	TGTGCCAGCAACTATCAGGAGACCCAGTACTTC	CASNYQETQYF
TRBJ2-7	TRBV5-5	once	TRBD2	TGTGCCAGCAGCTTCAGAGGGACTAGCGGGAGCTACGAGCAGTACTTC	CASSFRGTSGSYEQYF
TRBJ1-1	TRBV6-1	many	TRBD1	TGTGCCAGCAGTCACAGGGACAGGGCCTCTGAAGCTTTCTTT	CASSHRDRASEAFF
TRBJ1-1	TRBV2	many	.	TGTGCCAGCACCGTCGAACAGGGATCCACTGAAGCTTTCTTT	CASTVEQGSTEAFF
TRBJ1-1	TRBV7-3	many	TRBD1	TGTGCCAGCAGCCCAGGGACAGGGCTTTCTGAAGCTTTCTTT	CASSPGTGLSEAFF
TRBJ2-3	TRBV2	many	TRBD2	TGTGCCAGCAGCAAACTAGCGGACCCCCGGAGAGATACGCAGTATTTT	CASSKLADPRRDTQYF
TRBJ2-5	TRBV10-2	many	TRBD1	TGCGCCACCGAGGCAGGGGGCGAAGAGACCCAGTACTTC	CATEAGGEETQYF
TRBJ1-1	TRBV5-4	.	.	TGTGCCAGCAGCTTCGACGGGGAGAGTGTAGCTTTCTTT	CASSFDGESVAFF
TRBJ2-3	TRBV20-1	.	TRBD2	TGCAGTGCTAGGGGTAGCGGGAGTGGAAATACGCAGTATTTT	CSARGSGSGNTQYF
TRBJ2-3	TRBV7-9	many	.	TGTGCCAGCAGCCTAGCGAGAGAGCAGTATTTT	CASSLAREQYF